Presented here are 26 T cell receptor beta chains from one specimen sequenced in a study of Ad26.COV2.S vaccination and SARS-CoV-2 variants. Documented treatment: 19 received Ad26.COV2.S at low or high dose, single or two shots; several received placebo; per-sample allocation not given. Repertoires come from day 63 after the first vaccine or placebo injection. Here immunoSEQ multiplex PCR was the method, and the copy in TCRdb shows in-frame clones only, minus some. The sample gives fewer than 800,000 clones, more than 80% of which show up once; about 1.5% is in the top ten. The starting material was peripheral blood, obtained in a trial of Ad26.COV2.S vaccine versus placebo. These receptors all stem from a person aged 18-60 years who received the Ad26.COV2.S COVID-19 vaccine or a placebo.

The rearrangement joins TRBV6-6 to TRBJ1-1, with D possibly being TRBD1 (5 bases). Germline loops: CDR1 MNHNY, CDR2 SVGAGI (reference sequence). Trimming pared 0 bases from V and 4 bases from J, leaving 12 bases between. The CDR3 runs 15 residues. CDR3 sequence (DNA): TGTGCCAGCAGTTACTCAGGCCCGGGGGGCACTGAAGCTTTCTTT. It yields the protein CASSYSGPGGTEAFF.

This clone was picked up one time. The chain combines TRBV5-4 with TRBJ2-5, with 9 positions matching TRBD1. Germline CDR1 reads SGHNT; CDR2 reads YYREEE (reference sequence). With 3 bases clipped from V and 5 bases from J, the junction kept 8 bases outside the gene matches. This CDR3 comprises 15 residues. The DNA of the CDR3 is TGTGCCAGCAGCTCCCCGGGACAGGGTGTGGAGACCCAGTACTTC. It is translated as CASSSPGQGVETQYF. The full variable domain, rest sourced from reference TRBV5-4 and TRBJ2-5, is ETGVTQSPTHLIKTRGQQVTLRCSSQSGHNTVSWYQQALGQGPQFIFQYYREEENGRGNFPPRFSGLQFPNYSSELNVNALELDDSALYLCASSSPGQGVETQYFGPGTRLLVL.

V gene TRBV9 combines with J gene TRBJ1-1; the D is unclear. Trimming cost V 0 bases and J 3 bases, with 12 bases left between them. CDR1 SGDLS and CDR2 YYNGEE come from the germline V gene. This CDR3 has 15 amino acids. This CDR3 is CASSVDPTLYTEAFF. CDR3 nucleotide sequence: TGTGCCAGCAGCGTAGACCCCACCTTGTACACTGAAGCTTTCTTT.

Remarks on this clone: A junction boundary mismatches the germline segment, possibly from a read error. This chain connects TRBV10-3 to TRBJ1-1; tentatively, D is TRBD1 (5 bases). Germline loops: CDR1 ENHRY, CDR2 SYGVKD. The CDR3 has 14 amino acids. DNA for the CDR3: TGCGCCACGGTTGCCGAGGGGTTGAACACTGAAGCTTTCTTT. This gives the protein CATVAEGLNTEAFF.

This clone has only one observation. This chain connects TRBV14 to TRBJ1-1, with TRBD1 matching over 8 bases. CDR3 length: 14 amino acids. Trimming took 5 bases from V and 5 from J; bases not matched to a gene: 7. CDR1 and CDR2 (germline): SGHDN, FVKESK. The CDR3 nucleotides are TGTGCCAGCAGCTACTTACAGGGGGGTACTGAAGCTTTCTTT. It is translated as CASSYLQGGTEAFF. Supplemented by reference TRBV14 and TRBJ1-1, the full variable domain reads EAGVTQFPSHSVIEKGQTVTLRCDPISGHDNLYWYRRVMGKEIKFLLHFVKESKQDESGMPNNRFLAERTGGTYSTLKVQPAELEDSGVYFCASSYLQGGTEAFFGQGTRLTVV.

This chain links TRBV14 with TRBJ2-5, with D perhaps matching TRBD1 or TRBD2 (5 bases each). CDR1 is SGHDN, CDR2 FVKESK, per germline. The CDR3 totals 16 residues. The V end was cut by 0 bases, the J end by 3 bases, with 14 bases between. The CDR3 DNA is TGTGCCAGCAGCCAAGATCGAGGGGAGAGGAAAGAGACCCAGTACTTC. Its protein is CASSQDRGERKETQYF.

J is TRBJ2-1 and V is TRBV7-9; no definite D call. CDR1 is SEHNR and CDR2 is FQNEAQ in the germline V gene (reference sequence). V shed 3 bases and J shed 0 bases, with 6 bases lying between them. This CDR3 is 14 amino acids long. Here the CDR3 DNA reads TGTGCCAGCAGCTTGGGGAACTCCTACAATGAGCAGTTCTTC. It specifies CASSLGNSYNEQFF. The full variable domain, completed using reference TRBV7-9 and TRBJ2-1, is DTGVSQNPRHKITKRGQNVTFRCDPISEHNRLYWYRQTLGQGPEFLTYFQNEAQLEKSRLLSDRFSAERPKGSFSTLEIQRTEQGDSAMYLCASSLGNSYNEQFFGPGTRLTVL.

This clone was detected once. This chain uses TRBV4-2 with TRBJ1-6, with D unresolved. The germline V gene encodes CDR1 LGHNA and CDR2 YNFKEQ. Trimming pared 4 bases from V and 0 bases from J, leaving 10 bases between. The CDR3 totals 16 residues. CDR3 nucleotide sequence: TGTGCCAGCAGCCCGGAGGCCAGCTCCTATAATTCACCCCTCCACTTT. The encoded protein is CASSPEASSYNSPLHF.

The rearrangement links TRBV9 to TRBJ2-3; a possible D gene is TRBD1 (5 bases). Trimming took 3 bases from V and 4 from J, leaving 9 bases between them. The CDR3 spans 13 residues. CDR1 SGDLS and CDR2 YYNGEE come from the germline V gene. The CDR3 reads CASSEMTADTQYF. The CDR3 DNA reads TGTGCCAGCAGCGAAATGACAGCAGATACGCAGTATTTT.

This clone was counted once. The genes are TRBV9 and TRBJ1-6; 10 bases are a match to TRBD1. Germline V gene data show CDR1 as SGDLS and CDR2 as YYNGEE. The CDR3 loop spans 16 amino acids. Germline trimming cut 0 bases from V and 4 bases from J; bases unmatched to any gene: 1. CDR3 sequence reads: CASSVGGQGYNSPLHF. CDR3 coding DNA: TGTGCCAGCAGCGTAGGGGGACAGGGGTATAATTCACCCCTCCACTTT.

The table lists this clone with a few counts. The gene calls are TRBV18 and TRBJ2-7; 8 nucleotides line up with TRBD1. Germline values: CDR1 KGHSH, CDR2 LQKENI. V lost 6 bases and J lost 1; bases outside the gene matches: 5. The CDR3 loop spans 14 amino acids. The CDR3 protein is CASSRTGMSYEQYF. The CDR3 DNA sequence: TGTGCCAGCTCTCGGACAGGGATGTCCTACGAGCAGTACTTC.

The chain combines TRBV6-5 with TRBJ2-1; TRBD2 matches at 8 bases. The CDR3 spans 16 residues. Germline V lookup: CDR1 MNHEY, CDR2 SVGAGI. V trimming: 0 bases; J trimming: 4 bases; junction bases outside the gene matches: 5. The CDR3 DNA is TGTGCCAGCAGTTACTCGTCGGTAGCGGGGTACAATGAGCAGTTCTTC. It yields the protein CASSYSSVAGYNEQFF.

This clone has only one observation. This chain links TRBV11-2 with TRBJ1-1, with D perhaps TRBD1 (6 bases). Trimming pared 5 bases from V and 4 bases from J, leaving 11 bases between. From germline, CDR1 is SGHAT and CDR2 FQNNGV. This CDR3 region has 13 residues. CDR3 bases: TGTGCCAGCAGCCCACAGGGTGCCACTGAAGCTTTCTTT. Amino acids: CASSPQGATEAFF.

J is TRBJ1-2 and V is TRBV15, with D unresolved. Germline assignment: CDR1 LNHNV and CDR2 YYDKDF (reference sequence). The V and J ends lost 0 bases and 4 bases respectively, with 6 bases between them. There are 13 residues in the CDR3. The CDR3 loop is CATSRDKGYGYTF. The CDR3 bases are TGTGCCACCAGCAGAGATAAGGGCTATGGCTACACCTTC.

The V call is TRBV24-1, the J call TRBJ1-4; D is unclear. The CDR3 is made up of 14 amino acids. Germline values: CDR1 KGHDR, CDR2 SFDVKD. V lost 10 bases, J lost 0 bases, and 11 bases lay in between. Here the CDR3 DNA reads TGTGCCACAAACAGTGAAACAACTAATGAAAAACTGTTTTTT. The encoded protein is CATNSETTNEKLFF.

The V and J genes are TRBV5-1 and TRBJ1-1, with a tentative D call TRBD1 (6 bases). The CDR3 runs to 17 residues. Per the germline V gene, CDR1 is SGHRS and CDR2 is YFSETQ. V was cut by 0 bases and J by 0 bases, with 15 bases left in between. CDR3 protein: CASSLVFPRTVNTEAFF. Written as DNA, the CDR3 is TGCGCCAGCAGCTTGGTCTTCCCCCGGACAGTGAACACTGAAGCTTTCTTT.

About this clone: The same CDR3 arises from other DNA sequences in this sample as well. CDR3 in DNA: TGTGCCAGCAGCCAAGATGGGGGCCATCAGCCCCAGCATTTT. Its protein is CASSQDGGHQPQHF. The gene calls are TRBV4-2 and TRBJ1-5, with D possibly being TRBD1 (6 bases). The CDR3 contains 14 residues. V lost 0 bases, J lost 5 bases, and 8 bases lay in between. Germline lookup yields CDR1 LGHNA and CDR2 YNFKEQ.

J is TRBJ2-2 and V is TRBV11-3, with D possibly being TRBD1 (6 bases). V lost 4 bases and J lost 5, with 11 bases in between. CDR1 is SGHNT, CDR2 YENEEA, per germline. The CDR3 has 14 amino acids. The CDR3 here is CASSSTGFTGELFF. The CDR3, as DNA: TGTGCCAGCAGCTCCACAGGGTTTACCGGGGAGCTGTTTTTT.

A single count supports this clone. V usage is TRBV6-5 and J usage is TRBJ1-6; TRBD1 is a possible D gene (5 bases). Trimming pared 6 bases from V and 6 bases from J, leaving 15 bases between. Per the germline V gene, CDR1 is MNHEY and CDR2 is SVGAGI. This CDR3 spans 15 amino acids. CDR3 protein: CASSRRGRGNSPLHF. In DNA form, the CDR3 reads TGTGCCAGCAGCCGCCGGGGCCGGGGTAATTCACCCCTCCACTTT.

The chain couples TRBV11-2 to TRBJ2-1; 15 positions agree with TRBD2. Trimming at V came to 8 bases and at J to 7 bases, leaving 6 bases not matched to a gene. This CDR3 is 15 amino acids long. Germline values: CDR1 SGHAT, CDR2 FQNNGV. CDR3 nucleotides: TGTGCCAGCTTCAGAGGACTAGCGGGAGGGAATGAGCAGTTCTTC. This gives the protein CASFRGLAGGNEQFF.

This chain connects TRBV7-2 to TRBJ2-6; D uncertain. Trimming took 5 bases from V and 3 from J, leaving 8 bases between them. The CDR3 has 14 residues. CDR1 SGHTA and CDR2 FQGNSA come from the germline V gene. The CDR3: CASSQAGGANVLTF. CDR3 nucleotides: TGTGCCAGCAGCCAAGCCGGTGGGGCCAACGTCCTGACTTTC. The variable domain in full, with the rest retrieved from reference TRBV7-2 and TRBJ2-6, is GAGVSQSPSNKVTEKGKDVELRCDPISGHTALYWYRQSLGQGLEFLIYFQGNSAPDKSGLPSDRFSAERTGGSVSTLTIQRTQQEDSAVYLCASSQAGGANVLTFGAGSRLTVL.

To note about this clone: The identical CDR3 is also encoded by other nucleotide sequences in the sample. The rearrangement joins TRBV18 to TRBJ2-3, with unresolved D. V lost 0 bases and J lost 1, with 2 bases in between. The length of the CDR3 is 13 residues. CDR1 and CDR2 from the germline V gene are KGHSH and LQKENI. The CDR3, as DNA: TGTGCCAGCTCACCACCAGGCACAGATACGCAGTATTTT. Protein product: CASSPPGTDTQYF.

CDR3 region: CASSLAGTAAYNEQFF. Written as DNA, the CDR3 is TGTGCCAGCAGCTTAGCGGGGACAGCCGCCTACAATGAGCAGTTCTTC. This chain links TRBV11-3 with TRBJ2-1; 7 positions agree with TRBD1. The V gene's germline CDR1 is SGHNT and CDR2 YENEEA. V was pared by 1 base and J by 2 bases, with 5 bases of the junction left unmatched. The CDR3 has 16 amino acids.

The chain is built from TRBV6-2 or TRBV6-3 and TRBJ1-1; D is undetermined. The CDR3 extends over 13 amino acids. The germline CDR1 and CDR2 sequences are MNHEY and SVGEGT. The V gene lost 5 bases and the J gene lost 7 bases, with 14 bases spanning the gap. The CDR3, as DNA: TGTGCCAGCAGTGGGTACAGAAGACTTGAAGCTTTCTTT. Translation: CASSGYRRLEAFF.

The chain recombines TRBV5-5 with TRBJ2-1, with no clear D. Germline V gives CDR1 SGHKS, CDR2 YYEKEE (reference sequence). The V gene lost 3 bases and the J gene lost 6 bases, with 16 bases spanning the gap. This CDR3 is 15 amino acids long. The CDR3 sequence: CASSSQRSPSNEQFF. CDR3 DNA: TGTGCCAGCAGCTCACAAAGGAGCCCTTCCAATGAGCAGTTCTTC.

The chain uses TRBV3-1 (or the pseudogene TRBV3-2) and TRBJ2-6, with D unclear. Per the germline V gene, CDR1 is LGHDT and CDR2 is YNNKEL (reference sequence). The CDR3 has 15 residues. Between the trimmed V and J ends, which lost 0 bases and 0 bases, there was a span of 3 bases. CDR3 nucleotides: TGTGCCAGCAGCCAAGACGCCTCTGGGGCCAACGTCCTGACTTTC. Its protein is CASSQDASGANVLTF.